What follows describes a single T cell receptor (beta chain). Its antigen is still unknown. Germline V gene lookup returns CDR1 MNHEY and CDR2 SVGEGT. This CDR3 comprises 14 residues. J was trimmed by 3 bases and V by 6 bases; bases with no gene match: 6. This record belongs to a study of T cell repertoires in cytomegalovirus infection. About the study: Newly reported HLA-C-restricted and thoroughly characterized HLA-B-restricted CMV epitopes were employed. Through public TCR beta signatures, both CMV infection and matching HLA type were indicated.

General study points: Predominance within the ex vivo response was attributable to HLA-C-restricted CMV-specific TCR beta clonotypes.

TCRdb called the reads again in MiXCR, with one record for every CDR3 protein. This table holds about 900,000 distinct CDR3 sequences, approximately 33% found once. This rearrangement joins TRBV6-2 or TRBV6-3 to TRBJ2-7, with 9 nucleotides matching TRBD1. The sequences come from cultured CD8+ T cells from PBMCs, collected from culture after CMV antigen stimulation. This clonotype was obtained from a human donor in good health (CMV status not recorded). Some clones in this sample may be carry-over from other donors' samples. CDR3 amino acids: CASSDRGGVYEQYV. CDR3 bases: TGTGCCAGCAGCGACAGGGGGGGCGTCTACGAGCAGTACGTC.